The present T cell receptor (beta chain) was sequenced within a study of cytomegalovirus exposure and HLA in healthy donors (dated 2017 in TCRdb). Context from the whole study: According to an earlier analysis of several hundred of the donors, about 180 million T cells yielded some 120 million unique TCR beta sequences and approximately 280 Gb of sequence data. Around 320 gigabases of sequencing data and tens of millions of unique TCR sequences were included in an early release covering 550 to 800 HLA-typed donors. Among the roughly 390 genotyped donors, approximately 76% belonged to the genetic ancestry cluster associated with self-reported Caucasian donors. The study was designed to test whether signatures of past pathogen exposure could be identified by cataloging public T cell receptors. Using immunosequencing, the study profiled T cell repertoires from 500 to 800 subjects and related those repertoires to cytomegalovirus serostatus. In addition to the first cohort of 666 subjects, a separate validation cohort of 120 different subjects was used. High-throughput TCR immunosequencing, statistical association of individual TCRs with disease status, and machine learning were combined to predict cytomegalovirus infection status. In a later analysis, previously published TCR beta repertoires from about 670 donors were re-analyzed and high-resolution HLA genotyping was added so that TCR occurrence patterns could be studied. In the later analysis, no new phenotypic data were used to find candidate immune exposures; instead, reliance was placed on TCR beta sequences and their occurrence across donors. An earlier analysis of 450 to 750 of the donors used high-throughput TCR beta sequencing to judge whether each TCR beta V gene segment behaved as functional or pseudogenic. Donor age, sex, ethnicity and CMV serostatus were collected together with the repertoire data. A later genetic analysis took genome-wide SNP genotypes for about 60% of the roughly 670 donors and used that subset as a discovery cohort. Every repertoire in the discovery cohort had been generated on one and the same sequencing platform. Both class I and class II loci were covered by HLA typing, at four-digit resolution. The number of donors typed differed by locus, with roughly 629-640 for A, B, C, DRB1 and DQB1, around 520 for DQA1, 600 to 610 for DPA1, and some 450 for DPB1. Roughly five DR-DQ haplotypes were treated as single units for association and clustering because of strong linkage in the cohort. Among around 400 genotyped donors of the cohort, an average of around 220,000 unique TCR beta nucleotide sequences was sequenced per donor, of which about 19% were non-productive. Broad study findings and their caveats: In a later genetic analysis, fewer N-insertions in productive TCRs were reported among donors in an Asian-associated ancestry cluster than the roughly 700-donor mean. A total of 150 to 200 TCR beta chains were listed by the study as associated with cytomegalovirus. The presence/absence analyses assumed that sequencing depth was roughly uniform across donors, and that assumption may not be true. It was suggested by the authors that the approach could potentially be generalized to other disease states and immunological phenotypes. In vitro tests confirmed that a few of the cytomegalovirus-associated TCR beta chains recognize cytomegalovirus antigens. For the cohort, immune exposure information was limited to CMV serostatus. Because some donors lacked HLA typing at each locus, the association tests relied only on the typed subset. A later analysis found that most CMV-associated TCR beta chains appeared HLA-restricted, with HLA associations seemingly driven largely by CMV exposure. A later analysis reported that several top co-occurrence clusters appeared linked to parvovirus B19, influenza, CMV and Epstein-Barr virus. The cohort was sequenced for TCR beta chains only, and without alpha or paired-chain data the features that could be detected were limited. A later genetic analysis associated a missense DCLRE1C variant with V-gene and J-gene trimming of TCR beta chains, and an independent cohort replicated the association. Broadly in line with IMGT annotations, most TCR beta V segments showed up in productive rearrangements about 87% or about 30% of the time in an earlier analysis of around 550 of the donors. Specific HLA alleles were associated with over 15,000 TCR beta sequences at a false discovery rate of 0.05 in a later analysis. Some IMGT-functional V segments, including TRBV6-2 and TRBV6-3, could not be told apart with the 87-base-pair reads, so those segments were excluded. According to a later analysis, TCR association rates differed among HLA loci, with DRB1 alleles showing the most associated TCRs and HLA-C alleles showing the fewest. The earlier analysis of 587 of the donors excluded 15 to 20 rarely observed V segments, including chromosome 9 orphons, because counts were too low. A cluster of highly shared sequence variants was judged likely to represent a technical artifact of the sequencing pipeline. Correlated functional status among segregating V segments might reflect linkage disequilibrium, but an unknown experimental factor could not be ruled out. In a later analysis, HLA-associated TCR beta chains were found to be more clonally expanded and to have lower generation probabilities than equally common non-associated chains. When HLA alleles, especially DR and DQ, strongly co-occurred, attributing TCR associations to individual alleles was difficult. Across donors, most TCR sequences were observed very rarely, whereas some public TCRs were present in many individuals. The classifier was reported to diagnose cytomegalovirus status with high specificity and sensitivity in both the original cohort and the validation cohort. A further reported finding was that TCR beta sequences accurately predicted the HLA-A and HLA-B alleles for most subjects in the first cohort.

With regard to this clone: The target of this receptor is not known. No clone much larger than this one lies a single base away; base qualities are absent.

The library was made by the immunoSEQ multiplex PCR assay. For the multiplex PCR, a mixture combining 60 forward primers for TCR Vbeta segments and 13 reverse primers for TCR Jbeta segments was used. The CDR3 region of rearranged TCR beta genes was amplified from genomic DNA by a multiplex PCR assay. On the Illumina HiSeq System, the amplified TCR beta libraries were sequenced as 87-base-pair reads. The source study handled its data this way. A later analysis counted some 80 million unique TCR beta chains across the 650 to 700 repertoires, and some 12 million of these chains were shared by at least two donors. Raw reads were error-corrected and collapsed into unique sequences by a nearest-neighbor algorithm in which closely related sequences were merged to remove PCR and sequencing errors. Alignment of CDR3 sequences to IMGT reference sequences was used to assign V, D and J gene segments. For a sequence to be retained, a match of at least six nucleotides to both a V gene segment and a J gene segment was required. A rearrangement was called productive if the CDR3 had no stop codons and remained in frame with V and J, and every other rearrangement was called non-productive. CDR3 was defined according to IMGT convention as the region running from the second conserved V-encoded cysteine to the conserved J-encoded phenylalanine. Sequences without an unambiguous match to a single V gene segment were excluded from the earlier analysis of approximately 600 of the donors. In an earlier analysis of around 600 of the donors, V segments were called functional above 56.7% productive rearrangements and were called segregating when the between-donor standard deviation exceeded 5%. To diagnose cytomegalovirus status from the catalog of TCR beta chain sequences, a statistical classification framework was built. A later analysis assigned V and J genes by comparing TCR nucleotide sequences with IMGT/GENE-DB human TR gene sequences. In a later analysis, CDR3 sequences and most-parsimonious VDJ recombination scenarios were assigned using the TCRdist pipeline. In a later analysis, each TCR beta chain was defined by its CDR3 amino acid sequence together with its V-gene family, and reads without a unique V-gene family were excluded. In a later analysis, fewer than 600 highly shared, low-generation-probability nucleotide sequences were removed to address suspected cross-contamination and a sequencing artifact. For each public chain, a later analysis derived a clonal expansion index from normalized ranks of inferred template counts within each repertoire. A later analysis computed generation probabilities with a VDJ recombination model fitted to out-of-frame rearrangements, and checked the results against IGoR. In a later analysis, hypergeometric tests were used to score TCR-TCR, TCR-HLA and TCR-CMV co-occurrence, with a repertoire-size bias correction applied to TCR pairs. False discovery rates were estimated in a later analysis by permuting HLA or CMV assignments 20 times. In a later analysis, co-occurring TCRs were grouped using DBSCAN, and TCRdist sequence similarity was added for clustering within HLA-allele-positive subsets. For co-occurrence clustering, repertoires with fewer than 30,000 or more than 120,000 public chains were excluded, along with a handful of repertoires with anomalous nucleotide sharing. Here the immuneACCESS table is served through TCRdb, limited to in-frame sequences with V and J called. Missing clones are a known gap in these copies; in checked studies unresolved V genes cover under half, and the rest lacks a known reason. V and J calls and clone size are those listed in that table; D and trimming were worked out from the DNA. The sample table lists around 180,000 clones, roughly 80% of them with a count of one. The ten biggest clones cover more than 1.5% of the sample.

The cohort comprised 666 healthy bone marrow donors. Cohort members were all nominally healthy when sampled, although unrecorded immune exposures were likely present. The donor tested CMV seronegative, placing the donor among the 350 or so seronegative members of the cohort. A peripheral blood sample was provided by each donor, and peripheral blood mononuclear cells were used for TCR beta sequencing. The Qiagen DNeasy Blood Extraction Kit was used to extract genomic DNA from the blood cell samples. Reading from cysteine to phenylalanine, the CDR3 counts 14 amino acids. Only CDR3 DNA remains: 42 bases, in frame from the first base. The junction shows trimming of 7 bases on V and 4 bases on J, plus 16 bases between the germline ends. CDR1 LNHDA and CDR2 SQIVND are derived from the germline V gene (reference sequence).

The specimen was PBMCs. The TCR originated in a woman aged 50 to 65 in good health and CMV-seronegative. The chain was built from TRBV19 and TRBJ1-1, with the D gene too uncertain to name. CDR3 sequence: CASTPRFPSTEAFF. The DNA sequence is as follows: TGTGCCAGTACGCCCCGATTCCCGAGCACTGAAGCTTTCTTT.